The present entry profiles one T cell receptor (beta chain) with its context. Its antigen remains unknown. This specimen belongs to a study of human T cells and chemical hapten exposure. General observations from the study: Among TCRs, those above 1 in 1000 frequency were unaffected by DPC sensitization.

Time point described: patch test 1, 2 weeks after DPC sensitization. This sample's treatment: therapeutic diphenylcyclopropenone sensitization with weekly scalp DPC. Each CDR3 protein is one row after TCRdb ran MiXCR on the RACE reads. The data contain tens of thousands of distinct CDR3 sequences, 9% to 9.5% of them seen just once; the ten biggest clones take up roughly 15%. The CDR3 is 13 amino acids. With 4 bases removed from V and 5 bases from J, the gap between germline ends came to 11 bases. CDR1 and CDR2 from the germline V gene are MNHEY and SVGEGT. The source material was whole blood, sampled in connection with sensitization to the hapten diphenylcyclopropenone (DPC). The rearrangement joins TRBV6-2 or TRBV6-3 to TRBJ1-1, with D hard to call. This TCR was recovered from a woman aged 40 to 50 with alopecia areata. Some clones in this sample may be carry-over from other donors' samples. The CDR3 here is CASSFERGTEAFF. The CDR3 DNA is TGTGCCAGCAGTTTTGAGCGCGGTACTGAAGCTTTCTTT.